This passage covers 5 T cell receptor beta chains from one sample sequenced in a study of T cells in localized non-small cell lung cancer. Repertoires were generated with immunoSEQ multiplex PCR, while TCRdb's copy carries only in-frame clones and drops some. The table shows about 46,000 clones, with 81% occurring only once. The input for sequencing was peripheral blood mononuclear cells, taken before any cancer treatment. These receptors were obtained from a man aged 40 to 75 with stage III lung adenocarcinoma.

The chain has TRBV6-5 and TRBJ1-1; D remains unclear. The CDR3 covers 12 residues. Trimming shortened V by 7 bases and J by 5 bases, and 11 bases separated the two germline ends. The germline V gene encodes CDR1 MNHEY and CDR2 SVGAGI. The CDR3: CASMLLTTEAFF. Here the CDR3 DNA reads TGTGCCAGCATGCTCCTGACTACTGAAGCTTTCTTT.

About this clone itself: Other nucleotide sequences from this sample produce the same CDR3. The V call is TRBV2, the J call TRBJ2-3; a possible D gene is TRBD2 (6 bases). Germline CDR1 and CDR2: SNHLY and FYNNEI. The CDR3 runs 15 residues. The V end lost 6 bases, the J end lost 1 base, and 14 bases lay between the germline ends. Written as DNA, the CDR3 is TGTGCCAGCAGCGAGGGGACGGGGGGCACAGATACGCAGTATTTT. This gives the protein CASSEGTGGTDTQYF.

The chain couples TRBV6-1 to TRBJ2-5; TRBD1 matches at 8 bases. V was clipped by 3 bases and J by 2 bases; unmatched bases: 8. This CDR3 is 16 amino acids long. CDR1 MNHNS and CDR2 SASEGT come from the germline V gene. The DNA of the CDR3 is TGTGCCAGCAGTGATCCGACAGGGGATCTACAAGAGACCCAGTACTTC. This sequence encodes CASSDPTGDLQETQYF.

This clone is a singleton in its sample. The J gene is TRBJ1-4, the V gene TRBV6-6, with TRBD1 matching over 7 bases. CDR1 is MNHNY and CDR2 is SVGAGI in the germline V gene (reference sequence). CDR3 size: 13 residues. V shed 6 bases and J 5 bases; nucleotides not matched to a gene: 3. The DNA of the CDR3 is TGTGCCAGCAGCGACAGGGTGAATGAAAAACTGTTTTTT. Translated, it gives CASSDRVNEKLFF.

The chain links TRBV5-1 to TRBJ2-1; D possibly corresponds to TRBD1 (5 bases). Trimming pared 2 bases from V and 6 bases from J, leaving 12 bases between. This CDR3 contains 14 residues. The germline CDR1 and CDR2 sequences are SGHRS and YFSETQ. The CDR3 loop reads CASSFDRAGNEQFF. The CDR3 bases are TGCGCCAGCAGCTTTGACAGAGCTGGCAATGAGCAGTTCTTC.